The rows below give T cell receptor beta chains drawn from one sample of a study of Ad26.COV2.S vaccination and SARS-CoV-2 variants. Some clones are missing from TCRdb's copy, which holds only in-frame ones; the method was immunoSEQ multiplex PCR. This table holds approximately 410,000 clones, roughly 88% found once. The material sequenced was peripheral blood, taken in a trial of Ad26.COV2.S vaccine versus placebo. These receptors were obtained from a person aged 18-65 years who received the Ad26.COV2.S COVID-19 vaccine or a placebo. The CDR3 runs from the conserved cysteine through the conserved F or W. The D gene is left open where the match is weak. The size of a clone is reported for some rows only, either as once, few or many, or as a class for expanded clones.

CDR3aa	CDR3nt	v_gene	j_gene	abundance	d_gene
CASSQGRYNEKLFF	TGTGCCAGCAGCCAAGGACGGTATAATGAAAAACTGTTTTTT	TRBV6-5	TRBJ1-4	.	.
CASSVATGRPTDTQYF	TGTGCCAGCAGCGTAGCTACCGGACGGCCCACAGATACGCAGTATTTT	TRBV9	TRBJ2-3	.	.
CASSLRRETNEKLFF	TGTGCCAGTAGTCTCCGTAGGGAAACTAATGAAAAACTGTTTTTT	TRBV19	TRBJ1-4	.	.
CASSPPTGVNGYTF	TGTGCCAGCTCACCACCAACAGGGGTTAATGGCTACACCTTC	TRBV18	TRBJ1-2	.	TRBD1
CASSTRRGVGFQETQYF	TGTGCCAGCAGCACCCGAAGGGGTGTGGGCTTCCAAGAGACCCAGTACTTC	TRBV7-3	TRBJ2-5	.	.
CASSTMGWGHYEQYF	TGTGCCAGCAGCACCATGGGGTGGGGGCACTACGAGCAGTACTTC	TRBV7-2	TRBJ2-7	.	.
CASSRDSANTGELFF	TGCGCCAGCAGTCGGGACAGCGCGAACACCGGGGAGCTGTTTTTT	TRBV4-1	TRBJ2-2	.	TRBD1
CASSRGLQETQYF	TGTGCCAGCAGTCGCGGGCTTCAAGAGACCCAGTACTTC	TRBV11-3	TRBJ2-5	.	.
CATSRDSGNSPLHF	TGTGCCACCAGCAGAGATTCTGGGAATTCACCCCTCCACTTT	TRBV15	TRBJ1-6	few	.
CAIKGEGRTKLFF	TGTGCCATCAAAGGCGAGGGAAGAACTAAACTGTTTTTT	TRBV10-3	TRBJ1-4	.	.
CASSEGSGGYYNEQFF	TGTGCCAGCTCTGAGGGGAGCGGGGGGTACTACAATGAGCAGTTCTTC	TRBV7-2	TRBJ2-1	.	TRBD2
CASTGQEDGKEKLFF	TGTGCCAGCACTGGACAGGAGGACGGAAAAGAAAAACTGTTTTTT	TRBV2	TRBJ1-4	.	TRBD1
CASSPRLGSVGEGTQYF	TGTGCCAGCTCACCACGCCTTGGCAGTGTCGGCGAGGGTACGCAGTATTTT	TRBV18	TRBJ2-3	.	.
CATSRDGWGSETQYF	TGTGCCACCAGCAGAGATGGTTGGGGTTCCGAGACCCAGTACTTC	TRBV15	TRBJ2-5	.	.
CASSYGQWSPYEQYF	TGTGCCAGCAGTTATGGACAGTGGAGTCCCTACGAGCAGTACTTC	TRBV6-2/TRBV6-3	TRBJ2-7	.	.
CASSPSGQYNSPLHF	TGTGCCAGCAGTCCCTCGGGACAGTATAATTCACCCCTCCACTTT	TRBV7-3	TRBJ1-6	.	TRBD1
CASTLTSGGISQETQYF	TGTGCCAGTACCCTGACTAGCGGGGGGATTAGCCAAGAGACCCAGTACTTC	TRBV19	TRBJ2-5	.	TRBD2